Below, one T cell receptor (beta chain) is given with its context. Its target antigen remains unknown. Per-nucleotide qualities are absent, and no much larger clonotype sits a single base away. Ends trimmed: V by 2 bases, J by 6 bases; bases unmatched to a gene: 9. Based on the germline V gene, the CDR1 and CDR2 sequences are KGHSH and LQKENI. The CDR3 measures 15 amino acids from cysteine to phenylalanine. The entry retains the CDR3 DNA only, 45 bases that are in frame from base 1. This record belongs to a study of CD8 T cells in ankylosing spondylitis (TCRdb year 2017). In terms of the full investigation: T cell receptor beta repertoires were profiled in healthy donors and ankylosing spondylitis patients so that disease-linked TCR variants could be found. The full study cohort was made up of about two dozen ankylosing spondylitis patients and roughly 100 healthy donors. Peripheral blood was sampled, and synovial fluid was also collected from ankylosing spondylitis patients. What the study reported, not specific to this receptor: A TCR beta motif of 8 or 9 highly homologous amino acid variants appeared characteristic of blood from ankylosing spondylitis patients. According to the report, matched synovial fluid samples from ankylosing spondylitis patients were significantly enriched for the disease-linked clones. Some of the motif variants had been reported before in the synovial fluid and blood of reactive arthritis patients, a finding that suggests common disease-initiation mechanisms. The disease-linked clones showed a CD8+ phenotype and occurred at relatively low frequencies in peripheral blood.

Sequencing used an Illumina HiSeq 2500. Quantitative 5'-RACE with molecular barcodes was used to prepare TCR beta libraries. The authors processed their data as follows. Disease-linked TCR variants were identified with a new computational method built on a probabilistic model of VDJ rearrangement. Clones were called with MiXCR by TCRdb after fastp trimmed the public reads at Q25, and only in-frame beta chains were retained. Each entry merges the rows of one CDR3 protein and shows their most common DNA and genes. The V and J calls here are based on TCRdb, not the publication. A total of around 770,000 distinct CDR3 sequences appear in this sample, about 12% of them only once. In total, the top ten clones hold about 0.49% of the sample.

Recombination connected TRBV18 to TRBJ2-7, and TRBD1 aligns with 8 junction nucleotides. The clonotype comes from a male donor with ankylosing spondylitis. Sequencing was carried out using blood, either unsorted or a sorted T cell fraction (not recorded which). The CDR3 is CASSPTTQGAVEQYF. The DNA is as follows: TGTGCCAGCTCACCAACAACTCAGGGGGCCGTCGAGCAGTACTTC.